The next 23 T cell receptor beta chains were all read from a single sample in a study of tumor-infiltrating lymphocytes in primary liver carcinoma. TCR beta cDNA was prepared out of roughly 520 ng total RNA by means of a constant-region primer. ARM-PCR, slightly modified, supplied the TCR beta libraries through three nested multiplex PCR rounds. PCR rounds one and two used TRBV1-TRBV30 forward primers with a C-beta reverse primer for roughly 10 cycles each. TCRdb ran MiXCR on the multiplex PCR reads and lists one entry per CDR3 protein. The table lists 40,000 or so distinct CDR3 sequences, 75% of them singletons. Co-extraction of RNA and DNA was performed on roughly 17-32 mg of unsorted bulk tissue. The sample comprised tumor-adjacent normal liver tissue. The origin of the receptors is a man aged 35-49 years with primary liver carcinoma and hepatitis B virus infection.

With respect to this clonotype: One junction end disagrees with the germline gene, perhaps due to a read error. V usage is TRBV11-2 and J usage is TRBJ2-1; maybe TRBD2 (5 bases). Germline V gives CDR1 SGHAT, CDR2 FQNNGV. CDR3 length: 11 residues. CDR3 sequence reads: CASSFEREQSF. The CDR3 bases are TGTGCCAGCAGCTTTGAGAGGGAGCAATCCTTC.

With respect to this clonotype: Sequence at one end of the junction differs from germline and may be a read error. The V gene is TRBV5-6, the J gene TRBJ2-3; 10 bases align to TRBD1. The CDR3 is 15 amino acids. Per germline, CDR1 SGHDT and CDR2 YYEEEE. The CDR3 here is CASSPETGGPHTRYF. The CDR3 DNA is TGTGCTAGCAGCCCGGAGACAGGGGGCCCACATACGCGGTATTTT. Full variable domain (outside the CDR3, taken from reference TRBV5-6 and TRBJ2-3): DAGVTQSPTHLIKTRGQQVTLRCSPKSGHDTVSWYQQALGQGPQFIFQYYEEEERQRGNFPDRFSGHQFPNYSSELNVNALLLGDSALYLCASSPETGGPHTRYFGPGTRLTVL.

The chain carries TRBV30 and TRBJ2-1; TRBD2 is a possible D gene (6 bases). Looked up from germline, CDR1 is GTSNPN and CDR2 is SVGIG (reference sequence). The CDR3 is 14 residues long. V was clipped by 8 bases and J by 4 bases, with 18 bases between them. The CDR3, as DNA: TGTGCCAGGTCAGTTGGAGGGTTTTACAATGAGCAGTTCTTC. It translates to CARSVGGFYNEQFF.

In its sample, this clonotype was seen many times. The rearrangement links TRBV28 to TRBJ2-5, with unresolved D. The CDR3 length is 12 residues. The germline gives CDR1 MDHEN, CDR2 SYDVKM. The ends were cut back, 6 bases at V and 4 bases at J, with 9 bases in the middle. The CDR3 DNA is TGTGCCAGCAGCCCCCCATCAGAGACCCAGTACTTC. It specifies CASSPPSETQYF.

A word on this clonotype: At one end, the junction sequence differs from germline, possibly due to a read error. DNA for the CDR3: TGTAGCGCCCTGAACACTGAAGCTTCCTTT. It is translated as CSALNTEASF. The gene calls are TRBV29-1 and TRBJ1-1; D is unresolved. The germline CDR1 and CDR2 sequences are SQVTM and ANQGSEA. This CDR3 comprises 10 residues. Full variable domain (missing parts from reference TRBV29-1 and TRBJ1-1): SAVISQKPSRDICQRGTSLTIQCQVDSQVTMMFWYRQQPGQSLTLIATANQGSEATYESGFVIDKFPISRPNLTFSTLTVSNMSPEDSSIYLCSALNTEASFGQGTRLTVV.

Comment on this clonotype: At one boundary the junction diverges from the germline segment, which might be a read error. The V and J genes are TRBV4-1 and TRBJ2-1; D is ambiguous. This CDR3 spans 15 amino acids. CDR1 MGHRA and CDR2 YSYEKL come from the germline V gene. CDR3 protein: CAGSPMVPLPNEQFF. The CDR3 DNA is TGCGCCGGCAGCCCCATGGTCCCGCTACCCAATGAGCAGTTCTTC.

Points on this clonotype: A junction end diverges from the germline sequence, so it may reflect a read error. The rearrangement joins TRBV6-6 to TRBJ1-5; 8 positions match TRBD1. The CDR3 has 15 amino acids. Germline CDR1 and CDR2: MNHNY and SVGAGI (reference sequence). The CDR3 region has the DNA TGTGCCAGCAGTCTTAAGCAGGGGGCAGGGCAGCTCCAGCATTTT. This encodes CASSLKQGAGQLQHF.

This clonotype was seen only a few times. J is TRBJ1-1 and V is TRBV29-1, with D unclear. CDR1 and CDR2 from the germline V gene are SQVTM and ANQGSEA. This CDR3 comprises 11 residues. V lost 7 bases and J lost 1, with 7 bases in between. This chain's CDR3 is CSAIKNTEAFF. The CDR3 coding sequence is TGCAGCGCTATCAAGAACACTGAAGCTTTCTTT.

This clonotype was recorded only once. Relative to the germline gene, one junction end is altered; a read error may explain this. The gene calls are TRBV6-5 and TRBJ2-7, with a possible D match to TRBD2 (6 bases). The CDR3 covers 14 residues. Per the germline V gene, CDR1 is MNHEY and CDR2 is SVGAGI. The CDR3 bases are TGTGCTAGCAGTTACGGGCTGGAGGGGAACGAGCAGTACTTC. Translating it yields CASSYGLEGNEQYF.

Worth noting for this clonotype: The CDR3 carries no conserved terminal phenylalanine or tryptophan, so it likely arises from a read error. CDR3 coding DNA: TGCGCCATCAGCCAAAAGTCCCAGAACAATGAGCAGTTCTTA. It codes for CAISQKSQNNEQFL. J is TRBJ2-1 and V is TRBV4-1; the D is unclear. In germline, CDR1 is MGHRA, CDR2 YSYEKL. The length of the CDR3 is 14 residues.

This clonotype came up once. At one end, the junction sequence differs from germline, possibly due to a read error. This chain connects TRBV12-3 or TRBV12-4 to TRBJ2-1, with unresolved D. The CDR3 contains 13 residues. The CDR3 is CTSSLRPYNKQFF. CDR3 DNA: TGTACCAGCAGTTTAAGACCCTACAATAAGCAGTTCTTC.

In DNA, the CDR3 is TGTGCCAGCGGCCCCGGAGTGGGCGAGCAGTACTTC. This encodes CASGPGVGEQYF. The J gene is TRBJ2-7, the V gene TRBV6-6; unclear D gene. V lost 8 bases to trimming and J lost 6 bases, with 14 bases between them. This CDR3 has 12 residues. From germline, CDR1 is MNHNY and CDR2 SVGAGI (reference sequence).

To note about this clonotype: One junction end disagrees with the germline gene, perhaps due to a read error. The chain carries TRBV5-5 and TRBJ1-1; D unclear. Germline V gives CDR1 SGHKS, CDR2 YYEKEE (reference sequence). CDR3 length: 15 amino acids. The CDR3 DNA sequence: TGTGCCATCAGCCATGAGGGTGAGCGGTATACTGATGCTTTCTTT. Encoded protein: CAISHEGERYTDAFF.

The chain links TRBV11-2 to TRBJ1-2; a possible D gene is TRBD1 (6 bases). The CDR3 sequence is 15 residues long. V was cut by 5 bases and J by 4 bases, with 17 bases left in between. Germline CDR1 reads SGHAT; CDR2 reads FQNNGV. The chain's CDR3 is CASSPIQGSSYGYTF. CDR3 in DNA: TGTGCCAGCAGCCCTATACAGGGATCGAGCTATGGCTACACCTTC.

For this clonotype: At one boundary the junction diverges from the germline segment, which might be a read error. The chain carries TRBV11-2 and TRBJ2-5; 8 nucleotides match TRBD2. The CDR3 extends over 14 amino acids. The germline gives CDR1 SGHAT, CDR2 FQNNGV. CDR3 sequence reads: CASSLESSGSRDCF. CDR3 DNA: TGTGCCAGCAGCTTAGAGTCTAGCGGGTCTAGGGACTGCTTC.

This clonotype was detected only once. A much larger clonotype is one base distant, so this may be a read error. The rearrangement joins TRBV7-2 to TRBJ1-1; D ambiguous. The germline gives CDR1 SGHTA, CDR2 FQGNSA. This CDR3 has 13 amino acids. The CDR3 loop is CVSSLRRGTEAFF. DNA of the CDR3: TGTGTCAGCAGCTTAAGGCGGGGAACTGAAGCTTTCTTT.

In its sample, this clonotype was seen once. One end of the junction varies from germline; a read error may be responsible. V usage is TRBV5-4 and J usage is TRBJ2-5; D is possibly TRBD1 or TRBD2 (5 bases each). The CDR3 spans 15 residues. Looked up from germline, CDR1 is SGHNT and CDR2 is YYREEE (reference sequence). As DNA, the CDR3 is TGTGCCATCAGCTTGAACGGGGACGGCCATGAGGCCCAGTACTTC. It codes for CAISLNGDGHEAQYF. Full variable domain (missing parts from reference TRBV5-4 and TRBJ2-5): ETGVTQSPTHLIKTRGQQVTLRCSSQSGHNTVSWYQQALGQGPQFIFQYYREEENGRGNFPPRFSGLQFPNYSSELNVNALELDDSALYLCAISLNGDGHEAQYFGPGTRLLVL.

This clonotype appeared a few times. The J gene is TRBJ2-1, the V gene TRBV6-2 or TRBV6-3, with a possible D match to TRBD2 (5 bases). V lost 4 bases and J 4 bases, leaving 14 bases between the germline ends. The CDR3 totals 15 residues. CDR1 MNHEY and CDR2 SVGEGT come from the germline V gene. The chain's CDR3 is CASSSGLVLYNEQFF. CDR3 coding DNA: TGTGCCAGCAGTTCCGGACTGGTGCTGTACAATGAGCAGTTCTTC.

The V and J genes are TRBV25-1 and TRBJ1-5, with no clear D. The CDR3 length is 15 residues. Germline V gives CDR1 MGHDK, CDR2 SYGVNS. V dropped 7 bases and J dropped 9 bases, with 22 bases sitting between them. The CDR3 loop reads CASITRETGSRPQHF. The DNA for the CDR3 is TGTGCCAGCATTACCCGGGAGACGGGGAGTCGGCCCCAGCATTTT.

This clonotype has just a few counts. One junction end disagrees with the germline gene, perhaps due to a read error. The genes are TRBV11-1 and TRBJ2-2; perhaps TRBD1 as D (6 bases). This CDR3 spans 16 amino acids. The germline CDR1 and CDR2 sequences are SGHAT and FQDESV (reference sequence). In DNA, the CDR3 is TGTGCCAGCAGTTTACGGTCAGGACAGAACACCGGGGAGCCGTTTTTT. Translation gives CASSLRSGQNTGEPFF.

Concerning this clonotype: The conserved phenylalanine or tryptophan is not found at the CDR3 terminus, so this likely reflects a read error. The chain joins TRBV30 to TRBJ1-1; D is perhaps TRBD1 (5 bases). The CDR3 has 15 residues. Looked up from germline, CDR1 is GTSNPN and CDR2 is SVGIG (reference sequence). V lost 0 bases and J lost 0, with 11 bases in between. Here the CDR3 reads CAWSVSSGMNTEAFV. In nucleotides, the CDR3 is TGTGCCTGGAGTGTAAGTTCAGGGATGAACACTGAAGCTTTCGTT.

On this clonotype itself: As the CDR3 is not closed by the conserved phenylalanine or tryptophan, this likely results from a read error. The DNA is omitted, as the CDR3 cannot be located on it reliably, and the CDR3 follows TCRdb's listing. The chain carries TRBV6-2 or TRBV6-3 and TRBJ2-7; whether TRBD1, the table's D call, matches the DNA was not checked. The length of the CDR3 is 14 amino acids, counting both ends. The germline CDR1 and CDR2 sequences are MNHEY and SVGEGT. The CDR3 reads CASTPEDRVYEQCY.

The CDR3 here is CASSEADSTEAFF. The CDR3 nucleotides are TGCGCCAGCAGTGAAGCAGACAGCACTGAAGCTTTCTTT. The chain has TRBV10-2 and TRBJ1-1; D is perhaps TRBD1 (5 bases). The CDR3 sequence is 13 residues long. The germline V and J ends were trimmed by 3 bases and 4 bases, with 9 bases remaining between them. CDR1 is WSHSY and CDR2 is SAAADI in the germline V gene.